This TCR beta chain was documented in a study of T cell responses to AZD1222 COVID-19 vaccine. Trimming at V came to 5 bases and at J to 10 bases, leaving 5 bases not matched to a gene. The CDR3 is made up of 13 amino acids. The repertoire was sequenced with immunoSEQ multiplex PCR; TCRdb's copy has only in-frame clones and lacks some. This sample has 120,000 to 150,000 clones, with approximately 93% found just once. Study-level findings and limits: Clonal diversity may have been underestimated, and the donors were mostly white British, with more females than males.

A note on this clone: Its antigen is still unknown.

The sequence came from an adult in good health. V gene TRBV12-3 or TRBV12-4 combines with J gene TRBJ1-6; 7 bases fit TRBD1. Material: peripheral blood, obtained on day 0 of MenACWY control vaccination. Here the CDR3 DNA reads TGTGCCAGCAGTACAGGGGAGACCTCACCCCTCCACTTT. Translation gives CASSTGETSPLHF.